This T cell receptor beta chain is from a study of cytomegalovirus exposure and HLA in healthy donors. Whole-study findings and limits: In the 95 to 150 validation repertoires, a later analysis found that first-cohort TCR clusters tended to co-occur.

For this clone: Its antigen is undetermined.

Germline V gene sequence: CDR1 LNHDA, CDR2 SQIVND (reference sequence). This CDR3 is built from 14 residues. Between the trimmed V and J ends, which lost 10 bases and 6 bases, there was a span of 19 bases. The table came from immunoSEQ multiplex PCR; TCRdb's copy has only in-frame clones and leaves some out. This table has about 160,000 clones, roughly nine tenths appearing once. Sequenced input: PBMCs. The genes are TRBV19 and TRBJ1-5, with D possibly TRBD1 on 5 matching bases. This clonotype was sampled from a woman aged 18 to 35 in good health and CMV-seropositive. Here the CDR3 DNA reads TGTGCCACAAGCCGGGACGGAGGGCGTCAGCCCCAGCATTTT. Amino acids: CATSRDGGRQPQHF.